This T cell receptor beta chain came from a study of blood T cell repertoires in COVID-19. Background on the study: Sites across the United States, Italy and Spain contributed samples from acute and convalescent COVID-19.

Per the original methods: How many nucleated cells were present was estimated from reference gene primer amplification. Sequenced by immunoSEQ multiplex PCR; TCRdb stores in-frame clones only, minus some. That table is the source of V, J and clone size, and D and trimming were worked out from the DNA. The sample includes tens of thousands of clones, around 90% of them seen just once. Germline V gene lookup returns CDR1 LNHDA and CDR2 SQIVND (reference sequence). CDR3 size: 13 residues. V lost 6 bases to trimming and J lost 6 bases, with 15 bases between them. The origin of this receptor is a male donor with acute or convalescent COVID-19. This sequence joins TRBV19 and TRBJ2-7; TRBD1 might be the D (5 bases). The specimen was peripheral blood. CDR3 residues: CASSGAGFGEQYF. CDR3 nucleotide sequence: TGTGCCAGTAGCGGAGCAGGGTTCGGCGAGCAGTACTTC.